This TCR beta chain was found in a study of blood T cells in healthy people across ages. Using a J-beta primer mix together with a sample-barcoded 5' primer, a second PCR was run for about 7 to 12 cycles. TCRdb redid the calling of the 5' RACE reads with MiXCR, one entry per CDR3 protein. In the table there are over 1,500,000 distinct CDR3 sequences, about 49% of which are singletons. CDR3 length equals 17 residues. From germline, CDR1 is SGHTA and CDR2 FQGNSA. This sequence originates from a woman aged 40 to 55 in good health. V gene TRBV7-2 combines with J gene TRBJ2-4; 13 bases line up with TRBD2. The J call could be wrong; TRBJ2-7 is a better fit for the DNA end. Sequencing was performed on blood. CDR3 sequence (DNA): TGTGCCAGCAGCTTAGTTGGGACTAGCGGGGTTAACTACGAGCAGTACTTC. Translated, it gives CASSLVGTSGVNYEQYF.